The clone carrying this TCR beta chain occurred a few times. CDR1 and CDR2 (germline): MNHEY, SVGEGT. V trimming: 6 bases; J trimming: 2 bases; junction bases outside the gene matches: 4. The CDR3 covers 15 residues. This entry comes from a study of control samples from healthy donors and cancer patients. This table comes from immunoSEQ multiplex PCR, and its TCRdb copy is limited to in-frame clones, with some not included. Counted here are about 110,000 clones, around nine tenths occurring once; the ten biggest clones make up roughly 4%. The sequenced sample consisted of PBMCs. The chain links TRBV6-2 or TRBV6-3 to TRBJ2-5, with TRBD2 matching over 12 bases. The sequence was obtained from a woman in her sixties or seventies with lung cancer. The CDR3 DNA reads TGTGCCAGCAGGCCTAGCGGGAGGGGACAAGAGACCCAGTACTTC. It yields the protein CASRPSGRGQETQYF.